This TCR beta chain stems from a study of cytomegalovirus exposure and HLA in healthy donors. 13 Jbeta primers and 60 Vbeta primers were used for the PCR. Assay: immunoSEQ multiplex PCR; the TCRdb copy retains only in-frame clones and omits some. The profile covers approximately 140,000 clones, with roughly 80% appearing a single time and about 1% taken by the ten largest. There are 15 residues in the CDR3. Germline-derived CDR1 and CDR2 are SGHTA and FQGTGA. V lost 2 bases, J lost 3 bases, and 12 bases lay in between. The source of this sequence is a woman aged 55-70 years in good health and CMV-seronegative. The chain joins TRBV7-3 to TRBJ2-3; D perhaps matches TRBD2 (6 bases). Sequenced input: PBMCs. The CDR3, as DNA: TGTGCCAGCAGCTTATTCGGGAGTGGGACAGATACGCAGTATTTT. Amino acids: CASSLFGSGTDTQYF.